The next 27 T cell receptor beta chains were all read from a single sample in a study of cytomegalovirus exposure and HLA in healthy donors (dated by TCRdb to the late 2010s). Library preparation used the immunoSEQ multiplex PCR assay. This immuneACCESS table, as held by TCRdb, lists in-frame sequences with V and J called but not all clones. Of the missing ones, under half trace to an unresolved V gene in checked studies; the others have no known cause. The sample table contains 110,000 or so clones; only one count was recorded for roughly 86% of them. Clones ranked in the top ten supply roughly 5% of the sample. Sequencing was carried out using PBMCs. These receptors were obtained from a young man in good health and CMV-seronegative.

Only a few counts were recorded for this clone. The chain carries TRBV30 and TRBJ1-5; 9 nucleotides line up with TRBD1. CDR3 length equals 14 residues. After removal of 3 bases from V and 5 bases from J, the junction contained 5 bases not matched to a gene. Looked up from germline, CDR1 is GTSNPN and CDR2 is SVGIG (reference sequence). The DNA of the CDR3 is TGTGCCTGGAGGACAGGGGGATTGGATCAGCCCCAGCATTTT. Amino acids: CAWRTGGLDQPQHF.

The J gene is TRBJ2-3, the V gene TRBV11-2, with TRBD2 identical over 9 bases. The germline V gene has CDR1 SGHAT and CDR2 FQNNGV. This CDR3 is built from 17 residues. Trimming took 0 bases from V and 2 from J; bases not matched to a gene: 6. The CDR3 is CASSLDRLAGNTDTQYF. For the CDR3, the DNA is TGTGCCAGCAGCTTAGATCGGCTAGCGGGGAACACAGATACGCAGTATTTT.

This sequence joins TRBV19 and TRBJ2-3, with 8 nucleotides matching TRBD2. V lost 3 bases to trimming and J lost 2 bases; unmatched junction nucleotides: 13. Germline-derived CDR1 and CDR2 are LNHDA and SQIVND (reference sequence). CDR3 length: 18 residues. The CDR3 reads CASSMDLQSGSATDTQYF. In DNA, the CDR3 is TGTGCCAGTAGTATGGATCTCCAGAGCGGGAGTGCCACAGATACGCAGTATTTT.

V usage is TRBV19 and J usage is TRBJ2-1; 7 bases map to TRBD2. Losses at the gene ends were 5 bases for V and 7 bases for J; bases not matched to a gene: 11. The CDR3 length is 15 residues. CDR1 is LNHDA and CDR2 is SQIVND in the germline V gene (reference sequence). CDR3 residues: CASSHLADLWNEQFF. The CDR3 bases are TGTGCCAGTAGTCACCTAGCGGACCTCTGGAATGAGCAGTTCTTC.

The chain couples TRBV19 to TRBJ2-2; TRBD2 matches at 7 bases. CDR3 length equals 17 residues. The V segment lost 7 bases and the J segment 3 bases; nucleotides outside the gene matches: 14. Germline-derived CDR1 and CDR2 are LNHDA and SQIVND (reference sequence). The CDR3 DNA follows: TGTGCCAGTAATTCCCGCCCTCCTAGCGGCCACACCGGGGAGCTGTTTTTT. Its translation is CASNSRPPSGHTGELFF.

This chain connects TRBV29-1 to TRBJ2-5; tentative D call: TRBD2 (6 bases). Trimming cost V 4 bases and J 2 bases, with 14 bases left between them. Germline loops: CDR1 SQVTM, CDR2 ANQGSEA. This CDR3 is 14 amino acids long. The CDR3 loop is CSVGGGRAQETQYF. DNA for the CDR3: TGCAGCGTTGGGGGAGGCAGAGCTCAAGAGACCCAGTACTTC.

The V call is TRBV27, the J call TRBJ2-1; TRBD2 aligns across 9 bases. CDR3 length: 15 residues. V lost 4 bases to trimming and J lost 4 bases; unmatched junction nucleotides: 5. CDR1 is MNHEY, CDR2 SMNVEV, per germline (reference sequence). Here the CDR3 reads CASSSRLAVYNEQFF. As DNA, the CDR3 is TGTGCCAGCAGTTCCAGACTAGCGGTTTACAATGAGCAGTTCTTC.

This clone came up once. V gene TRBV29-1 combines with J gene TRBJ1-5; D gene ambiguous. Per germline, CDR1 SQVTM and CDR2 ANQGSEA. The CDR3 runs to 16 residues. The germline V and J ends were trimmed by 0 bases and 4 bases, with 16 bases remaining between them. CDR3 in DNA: TGCAGCGTTGAAGATCTGGGTCCCCCGCGGAATCAGCCCCAGCATTTT. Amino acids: CSVEDLGPPRNQPQHF.

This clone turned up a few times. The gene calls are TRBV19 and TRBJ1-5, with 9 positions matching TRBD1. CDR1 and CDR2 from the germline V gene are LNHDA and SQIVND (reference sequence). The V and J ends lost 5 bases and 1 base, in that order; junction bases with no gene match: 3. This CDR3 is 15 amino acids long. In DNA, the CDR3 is TGTGCCAGTAGTGACGGACAGGGGAGCAATCAGCCCCAGCATTTT. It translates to CASSDGQGSNQPQHF.

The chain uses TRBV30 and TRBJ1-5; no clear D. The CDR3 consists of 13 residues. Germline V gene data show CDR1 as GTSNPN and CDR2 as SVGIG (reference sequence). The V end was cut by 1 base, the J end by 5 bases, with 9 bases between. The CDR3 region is CAWSEAGYQPQHF. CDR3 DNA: TGTGCCTGGAGTGAGGCCGGGTATCAGCCCCAGCATTTT.

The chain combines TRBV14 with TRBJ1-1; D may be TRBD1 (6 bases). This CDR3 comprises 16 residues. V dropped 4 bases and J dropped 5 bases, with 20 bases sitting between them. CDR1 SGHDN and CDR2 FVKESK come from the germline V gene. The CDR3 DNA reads TGTGCCAGCAGCCCAGCCCGGACAGACCATGGGACTGAAGCTTTCTTT. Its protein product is CASSPARTDHGTEAFF.

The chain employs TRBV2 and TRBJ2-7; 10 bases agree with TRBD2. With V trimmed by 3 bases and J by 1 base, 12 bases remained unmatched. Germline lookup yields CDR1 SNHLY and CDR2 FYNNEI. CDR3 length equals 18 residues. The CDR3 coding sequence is TGTGCCAGCAGTGATATTAAGCTAGCGGGGGCTTTATCCTACGAGCAGTACTTC. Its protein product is CASSDIKLAGALSYEQYF.

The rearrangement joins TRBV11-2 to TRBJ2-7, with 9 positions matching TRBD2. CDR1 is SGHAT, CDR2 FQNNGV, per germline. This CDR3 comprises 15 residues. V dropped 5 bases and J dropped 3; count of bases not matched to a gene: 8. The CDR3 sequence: CASSGLSGRNYEQYF. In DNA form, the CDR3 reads TGTGCCAGCAGCGGCCTCAGCGGGAGGAACTACGAGCAGTACTTC.

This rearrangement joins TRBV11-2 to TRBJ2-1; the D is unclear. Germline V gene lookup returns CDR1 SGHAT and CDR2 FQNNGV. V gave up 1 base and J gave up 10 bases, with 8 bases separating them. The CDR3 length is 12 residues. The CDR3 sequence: CASSLGEHEQFF. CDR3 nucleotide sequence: TGTGCCAGCAGCTTAGGTGAACACGAGCAGTTCTTC.

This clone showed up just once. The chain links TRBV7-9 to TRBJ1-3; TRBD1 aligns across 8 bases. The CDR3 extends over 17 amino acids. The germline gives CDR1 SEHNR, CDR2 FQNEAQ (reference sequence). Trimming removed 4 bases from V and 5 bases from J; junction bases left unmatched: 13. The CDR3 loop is CASSSLTDRVRRNTIYF. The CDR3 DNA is TGTGCCAGCAGCTCACTAACGGACAGGGTGCGCAGAAACACCATATATTTT.

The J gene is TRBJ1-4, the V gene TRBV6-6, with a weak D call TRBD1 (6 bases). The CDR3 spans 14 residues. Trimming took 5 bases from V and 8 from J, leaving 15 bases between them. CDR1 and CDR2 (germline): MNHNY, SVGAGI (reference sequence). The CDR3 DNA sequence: TGTGCCAGCAGTCCCCGACAGGAGCGGGAAAAACTGTTTTTT. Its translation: CASSPRQEREKLFF.

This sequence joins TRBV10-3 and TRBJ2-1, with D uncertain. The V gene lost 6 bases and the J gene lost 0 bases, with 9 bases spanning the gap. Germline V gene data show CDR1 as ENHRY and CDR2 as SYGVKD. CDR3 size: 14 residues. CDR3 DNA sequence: TGTGCCATCAGCCCGAAGAGCTCCTACAATGAGCAGTTCTTC. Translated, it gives CAISPKSSYNEQFF.

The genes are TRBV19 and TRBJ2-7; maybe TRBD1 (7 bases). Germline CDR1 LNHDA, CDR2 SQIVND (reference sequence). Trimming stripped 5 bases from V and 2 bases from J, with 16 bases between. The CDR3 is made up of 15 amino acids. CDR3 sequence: CASSWRDSRTYEQYF. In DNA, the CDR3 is TGTGCCAGTAGTTGGCGGGACAGCCGGACCTACGAGCAGTACTTC. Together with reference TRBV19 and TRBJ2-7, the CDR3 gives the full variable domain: DGGITQSPKYLFRKEGQNVTLSCEQNLNHDAMYWYRQDPGQGLRLIYYSQIVNDFQKGDIAEGYSVSREKKESFPLTVTSAQKNPTAFYLCASSWRDSRTYEQYFGPGTRLTVT.

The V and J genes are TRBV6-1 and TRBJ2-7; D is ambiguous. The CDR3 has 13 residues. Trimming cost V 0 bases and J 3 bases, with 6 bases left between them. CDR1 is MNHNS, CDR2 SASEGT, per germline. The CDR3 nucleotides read TGTGCCAGCAGTGAAGCGTTCAGCTACGAGCAGTACTTC. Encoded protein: CASSEAFSYEQYF.

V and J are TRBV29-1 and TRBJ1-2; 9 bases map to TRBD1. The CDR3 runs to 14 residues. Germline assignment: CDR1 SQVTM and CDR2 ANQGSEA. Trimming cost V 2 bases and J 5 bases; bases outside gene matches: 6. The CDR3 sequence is CSVERDRAGYGYTF. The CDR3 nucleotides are TGCAGCGTTGAAAGGGACAGGGCGGGATATGGCTACACCTTC.

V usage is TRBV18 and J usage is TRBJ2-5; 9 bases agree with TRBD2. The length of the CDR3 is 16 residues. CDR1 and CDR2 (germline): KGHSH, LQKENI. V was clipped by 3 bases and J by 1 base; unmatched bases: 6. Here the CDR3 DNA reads TGTGCCAGCTCACCCTTGACTAGCGGAGTCCAAGAGACCCAGTACTTC. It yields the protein CASSPLTSGVQETQYF.

The CDR3 is CATSRDRSAGDGELFF. The CDR3 DNA reads TGTGCCACCAGCAGAGATCGCTCCGCGGGGGACGGGGAGCTGTTTTTT. The chain uses TRBV15 and TRBJ2-2; 7 bases fit TRBD2. CDR3 length equals 16 residues. Germline V gene data show CDR1 as LNHNV and CDR2 as YYDKDF (reference sequence). V was pared by 0 bases and J by 7 bases, with 8 bases of the junction left unmatched.

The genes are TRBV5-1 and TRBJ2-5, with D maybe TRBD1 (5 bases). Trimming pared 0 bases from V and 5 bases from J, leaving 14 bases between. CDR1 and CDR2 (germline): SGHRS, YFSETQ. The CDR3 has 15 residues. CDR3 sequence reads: CASSLEGFAGETQYF. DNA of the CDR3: TGCGCCAGCAGCTTGGAAGGGTTTGCAGGGGAGACCCAGTACTTC.

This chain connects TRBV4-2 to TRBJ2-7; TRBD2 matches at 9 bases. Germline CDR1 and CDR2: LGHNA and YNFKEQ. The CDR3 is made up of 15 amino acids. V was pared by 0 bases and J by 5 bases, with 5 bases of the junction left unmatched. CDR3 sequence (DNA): TGTGCCAGCAGCCAAGAGGTTTCTAGCGGGAACGAGCAGTACTTC. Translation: CASSQEVSSGNEQYF.

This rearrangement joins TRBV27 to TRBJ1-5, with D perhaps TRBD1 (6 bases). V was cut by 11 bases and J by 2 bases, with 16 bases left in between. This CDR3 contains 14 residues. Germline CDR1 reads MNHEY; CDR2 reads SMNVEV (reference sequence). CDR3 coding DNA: TGTGCCTCTGGACGGGGGGCGCGCAATCAGCCCCAGCATTTT. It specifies CASGRGARNQPQHF.

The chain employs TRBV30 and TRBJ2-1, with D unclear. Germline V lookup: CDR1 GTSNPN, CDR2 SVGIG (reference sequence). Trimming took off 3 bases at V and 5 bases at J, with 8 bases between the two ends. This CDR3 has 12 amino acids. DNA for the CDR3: TGTGCCTGGAGACTTCGCAACAATGAGCAGTTCTTC. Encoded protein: CAWRLRNNEQFF.

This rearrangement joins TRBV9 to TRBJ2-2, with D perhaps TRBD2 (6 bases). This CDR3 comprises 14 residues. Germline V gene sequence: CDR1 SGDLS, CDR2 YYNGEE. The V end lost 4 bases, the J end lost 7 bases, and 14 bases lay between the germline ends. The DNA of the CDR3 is TGTGCCAGCAGCCCCCGACTAGTTGTCGGGGAGCTGTTTTTT. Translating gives CASSPRLVVGELFF.